The 15 T cell receptor beta chains given below trace back to one sample, sequenced in a study of blood T cell repertoires in COVID-19. Repertoires were generated with immunoSEQ multiplex PCR, while TCRdb's copy carries only in-frame clones and drops some. The data hold under 300,000 clones, with 70% to 90% observed a single time. Sample: peripheral blood. The receptors here all came from a young woman with active or convalescent COVID-19.

The chain is built from TRBV3-1 (or the pseudogene TRBV3-2) and TRBJ1-6; the match to TRBD1 covers 9 bases. CDR3 length equals 18 residues. J gave up 1 base and V 0 bases, and 4 bases lay outside the gene matches. The V gene's germline CDR1 is LGHDT and CDR2 YNNKEL (reference sequence). CDR3 protein: CASSQELTGGSYNSPLHF. CDR3 bases: TGTGCCAGCAGCCAAGAATTGACAGGGGGGTCCTATAATTCACCCCTCCACTTT.

The chain is built from TRBV6-5 and TRBJ2-5; D is possibly TRBD2 (5 bases). The CDR3 is made up of 15 amino acids. Germline CDR1 MNHEY, CDR2 SVGAGI. V was clipped by 2 bases and J by 2 bases, with 12 bases between them. The CDR3 bases are TGTGCCAGCAGTTACCGGGGTCTAGCTCAAGAGACCCAGTACTTC. This codes for CASSYRGLAQETQYF.

CDR3 DNA sequence: TGTGCCAGCAGCCCTAGGGGTCCCCGTGAAGGCGAGCAGTACTTC. As protein: CASSPRGPREGEQYF. This chain links TRBV7-9 with TRBJ2-7; a weak D match, TRBD1 (5 bases). Germline V gives CDR1 SEHNR, CDR2 FQNEAQ (reference sequence). Trimming stripped 5 bases from V and 6 bases from J, with 20 bases between. The CDR3 extends over 15 amino acids.

This clone was recorded a few times. One junction end disagrees with the germline gene, perhaps due to a read error. The gene calls are TRBV6-5 and TRBJ2-7, with a tentative D call TRBD1 (6 bases). Per germline, CDR1 MNHEY and CDR2 SVGAGI. The CDR3 has 15 residues. The DNA of the CDR3 is TGTGCCAGCAGTAACTCGGTACAGGGAATTGGCGAGCAGTACTTC. Translation gives CASSNSVQGIGEQYF.

The V gene is TRBV7-3, the J gene TRBJ2-1; tentatively, D is TRBD2 (7 bases). Germline loops: CDR1 SGHTA, CDR2 FQGTGA. CDR3 size: 14 residues. V lost 5 bases and J 7 bases, leaving 15 bases between the germline ends. Here the CDR3 reads CASSAAGAGNEQFF. CDR3 sequence (DNA): TGTGCCAGCAGCGCGGCGGGGGCGGGAAATGAGCAGTTCTTC.

V is TRBV6-2 or TRBV6-3 and J is TRBJ1-2; TRBD1 aligns across 10 bases. V lost 0 bases to trimming and J lost 6 bases; unmatched junction nucleotides: 16. The CDR3 extends over 19 amino acids. CDR1 is MNHEY and CDR2 is SVGEGT in the germline V gene. The CDR3 spells CASSYSGDRGYRPFDGYTF. The CDR3 bases are TGTGCCAGCAGTTACTCGGGGGACAGGGGCTACCGGCCTTTTGATGGCTACACCTTC.

For this clone: Within the sample, other DNA sequences also encode this same CDR3. The chain links TRBV6-2 or TRBV6-3 to TRBJ2-7; possible D gene TRBD1, 5 bases. CDR3 length equals 13 residues. CDR1 and CDR2 (germline): MNHEY, SVGEGT. V lost 2 bases, J lost 2 bases, and 7 bases lay in between. In DNA form, the CDR3 reads TGTGCCAGCAGTTACGGACAAACCTACGAGCAGTACTTC. This translates into CASSYGQTYEQYF.

V and J are TRBV5-1 and TRBJ2-7, with 10 bases that match TRBD1. Germline CDR1 and CDR2: SGHRS and YFSETQ. The trim removed 4 bases at V and 3 bases at J, leaving 4 bases unmatched. CDR3 size: 14 residues. The CDR3 DNA reads as TGCGCCAGCAGCCCCAGGACAGGGGGCTACGAGCAGTACTTC. This gives the protein CASSPRTGGYEQYF.

The V and J genes are TRBV5-1 and TRBJ2-1; 7 nucleotides agree with TRBD1. Germline CDR1 reads SGHRS; CDR2 reads YFSETQ. The CDR3 consists of 16 residues. With 4 bases clipped from V and 0 bases from J, the junction kept 7 bases outside the gene matches. CDR3 residues: CASSRGQISSYNEQFF. CDR3 nucleotides: TGCGCCAGCAGCAGGGGACAGATCAGCTCCTACAATGAGCAGTTCTTC. The full variable domain, completed using reference TRBV5-1 and TRBJ2-1, is KAGVTQTPRYLIKTRGQQVTLSCSPISGHRSVSWYQQTPGQGLQFLFEYFSETQRNKGNFPGRFSGRQFSNSRSEMNVSTLELGDSALYLCASSRGQISSYNEQFFGPGTRLTVL.

This sequence joins TRBV7-9 and TRBJ2-1; D possibly corresponds to TRBD2 (5 bases). The germline gives CDR1 SEHNR, CDR2 FQNEAQ (reference sequence). The CDR3 is 16 residues long. Trimming cost V 1 base and J 5 bases, with 15 bases left between them. CDR3 sequence (DNA): TGTGCCAGCAGCTTAGGTCGTGCCAGCGGAAACAATGAGCAGTTCTTC. This translates into CASSLGRASGNNEQFF.

The chain is built from TRBV7-9 and TRBJ1-4, with D possibly matching TRBD1 (6 bases). The CDR3 is 16 amino acids. The V and J ends lost 1 base and 3 bases respectively, with 12 bases between them. Germline loops: CDR1 SEHNR, CDR2 FQNEAQ (reference sequence). Written as DNA, the CDR3 is TGTGCCAGCAGCTTAGGGTCAGGGGCCCCTAATGAAAAACTGTTTTTT. Translating it yields CASSLGSGAPNEKLFF.

This rearrangement joins TRBV5-1 to TRBJ1-1; 7 bases line up with TRBD1. The CDR3 extends over 17 amino acids. The V and J ends lost 4 bases and 1 base, in that order; junction bases with no gene match: 13. CDR1 is SGHRS and CDR2 is YFSETQ in the germline V gene. The CDR3: CASSPSKQGGGNTEAFF. CDR3 bases: TGCGCCAGCAGCCCTTCGAAGCAGGGGGGAGGGAACACTGAAGCTTTCTTT.

The rearrangement uses TRBV30 and TRBJ1-3; 7 positions agree with TRBD1. Germline assignment: CDR1 GTSNPN and CDR2 SVGIG (reference sequence). Trimming at V came to 0 bases and at J to 4 bases, leaving 9 bases not matched to a gene. The CDR3 extends over 16 amino acids. The CDR3 loop reads CAWSVLRGVGGNTIYF. As DNA, the CDR3 is TGTGCCTGGAGTGTACTCAGGGGGGTGGGAGGAAACACCATATATTTT. The whole variable domain, remainder taken from reference TRBV30 and TRBJ1-3, is SQTIHQWPATLVQPVGSPLSLECTVEGTSNPNLYWYRQAAGRGLQLLFYSVGIGQISSEVPQNLSASRPQDRQFILSSKKLLLSDSGFYLCAWSVLRGVGGNTIYFGEGSWLTVV.

The gene calls are TRBV10-3 and TRBJ2-6; 9 bases map to TRBD2. CDR1 is ENHRY, CDR2 SYGVKD, per germline. With 11 bases clipped from V and 0 bases from J, the junction kept 8 bases outside the gene matches. The CDR3 loop spans 16 amino acids. The CDR3 coding sequence is TGTGCCGCTGGCGGGGGGGCCCACTCTGGGGCCAACGTCCTGACTTTC. This gives the protein CAAGGGAHSGANVLTF.

The chain carries TRBV12-3 or TRBV12-4 and TRBJ1-1; weak D call: TRBD1 (5 bases). Trimming removed 6 bases from V and 4 bases from J, with 12 bases in between. This CDR3 region has 13 residues. In DNA form, the CDR3 reads TGTGCCAGCAGAACCAGGGTTTCCACTGAAGCTTTCTTT. It is translated as CASRTRVSTEAFF.